The 13 T cell receptor beta chains listed next were all sequenced from one sample in a study of radiotherapy plus CTLA-4 blockade in lung cancer. Data came from immunoSEQ multiplex PCR; TCRdb stores just in-frame clones and leaves some out. The table has roughly 50,000 clones, around 76% seen once. The material sequenced was peripheral blood, taken from a patient treated with radiotherapy plus ipilimumab. Receptor source: a human donor with non-small cell lung cancer who had stable disease on radiotherapy plus ipilimumab.

The CDR3: CASSYSDRNIQYF. The CDR3 region has the DNA TGTGCCAGCAGTTACTCGGACAGAAACATTCAGTACTTC. V and J are TRBV6-6 and TRBJ2-4; D perhaps matches TRBD1 (6 bases). Germline V gene sequence: CDR1 MNHNY, CDR2 SVGAGI (reference sequence). CDR3 size: 13 residues. Deletions cut 0 bases from V and 6 bases from J, with 6 bases between.

V and J are TRBV5-4 and TRBJ1-2; weak D call: TRBD1 (6 bases). CDR1 is SGHNT, CDR2 YYREEE, per germline (reference sequence). V lost 0 bases, J lost 4 bases, and 7 bases lay in between. The CDR3 contains 13 residues. The CDR3 DNA sequence: TGTGCCAGCAGCTTGGCAGGGGTCTATGGCTACACCTTC. Translating gives CASSLAGVYGYTF.

The chain carries TRBV27 and TRBJ1-3, with TRBD1 as a possible D gene (6 bases). From germline, CDR1 is MNHEY and CDR2 SMNVEV (reference sequence). The CDR3 sequence is 14 residues long. Between the trimmed V and J ends, which lost 6 bases and 3 bases, there was a span of 12 bases. CDR3 loop: CASSTGQRGNTIYF. In DNA, the CDR3 is TGTGCCAGCAGCACAGGGCAACGTGGAAACACCATATATTTT.

V usage is TRBV6-5 and J usage is TRBJ2-3, with D perhaps being TRBD1 or TRBD2 (6 bases each). V was trimmed by 1 base and J by 2 bases, leaving 7 bases between them. The germline gives CDR1 MNHEY, CDR2 SVGAGI. There are 14 residues in the CDR3. CDR3 amino acids: CASSYWGATDTQYF. CDR3 coding DNA: TGTGCCAGCAGTTACTGGGGGGCCACAGATACGCAGTATTTT.

V and J are TRBV27 and TRBJ1-2, with D maybe TRBD1 (5 bases). There are 14 residues in the CDR3. Germline V gives CDR1 MNHEY, CDR2 SMNVEV (reference sequence). The V end lost 3 bases, the J end lost 2 bases, and 10 bases lay between the germline ends. The CDR3 spells CASSFSGGNYGYTF. The CDR3 nucleotides read TGTGCCAGCAGTTTCAGTGGGGGAAACTATGGCTACACCTTC.

The V gene is TRBV4-1, the J gene TRBJ1-4; TRBD1 matches 9 bases. Trimming cost V 1 base and J 7 bases; bases outside gene matches: 7. Germline V gives CDR1 MGHRA, CDR2 YSYEKL. This CDR3 contains 16 residues. CDR3 sequence reads: CASSQVVGTGREKLFF. CDR3 DNA sequence: TGCGCCAGCAGCCAAGTTGTCGGGACAGGGCGTGAAAAACTGTTTTTT.

This sequence joins TRBV23-1 and TRBJ1-4; no firm D call. TRBV23-1 is reported as an ORF; its role is uncertain. The CDR3 extends over 17 amino acids. The ends were cut back, 3 bases at V and 0 bases at J, with 14 bases in the middle. The CDR3 sequence is CASSHPGPTSTNEKLFF. For the CDR3, the DNA is TGCGCCAGCAGTCATCCAGGCCCAACTTCAACTAATGAAAAACTGTTTTTT.

This chain links TRBV4-1 with TRBJ1-1; tentative D call: TRBD1 (6 bases). Germline V gives CDR1 MGHRA, CDR2 YSYEKL. Trimming took off 1 base at V and 2 bases at J, with 14 bases between the two ends. The CDR3 has 16 amino acids. The CDR3 coding sequence is TGCGCCAGCAGCCAAGTTCAAACAGGGACTAACACTGAAGCTTTCTTT. This encodes CASSQVQTGTNTEAFF.

The CDR3 here is CASSIWGGKNIQYF. The CDR3 DNA sequence: TGTGCCAGTAGTATTTGGGGAGGCAAAAACATTCAGTACTTC. V is TRBV19 and J is TRBJ2-4, with a tentative D call TRBD2 (6 bases). Trimming took off 3 bases at V and 3 bases at J, with 9 bases between the two ends. CDR3 length: 14 residues. Germline loops: CDR1 LNHDA, CDR2 SQIVND (reference sequence).

This clone was detected only once. The V and J genes are TRBV18 and TRBJ1-1, with a possible D match to TRBD1 (5 bases). The germline gives CDR1 KGHSH, CDR2 LQKENI. The ends were cut back, 2 bases at V and 7 bases at J, with 11 bases in the middle. The CDR3 has 13 amino acids. CDR3 region: CASSPGRQYEAFF. CDR3 bases: TGTGCCAGCTCACCAGGAAGACAGTATGAAGCTTTCTTT.

The count of this clone is one. V and J are TRBV9 and TRBJ2-5, with D unclear. Germline V gene data show CDR1 as SGDLS and CDR2 as YYNGEE. The CDR3 spans 14 residues. Trimming removed 0 bases at V and 5 bases at J, with 11 bases between. CDR3 amino acids: CASSVGVLRETQYF. CDR3 nucleotides: TGTGCCAGCAGCGTAGGGGTCCTACGGGAGACCCAGTACTTC.

The chain combines TRBV27 with TRBJ1-5, with D perhaps matching TRBD1 (6 bases). The CDR3 has 15 amino acids. Germline V gives CDR1 MNHEY, CDR2 SMNVEV (reference sequence). The V and J ends lost 0 bases and 2 bases respectively, with 8 bases between them. CDR3 DNA sequence: TGTGCCAGCAGTTTATCGGACAGAGGCAATCAGCCCCAGCATTTT. This encodes CASSLSDRGNQPQHF.

The genes are TRBV6-5 and TRBJ1-1; D is unresolved. The V gene's germline CDR1 is MNHEY and CDR2 SVGAGI. With 2 bases removed from V and 3 bases from J, the gap between germline ends came to 16 bases. The CDR3 sequence is 16 residues long. The CDR3 loop is CASSYLGRRWDTEAFF. The CDR3 nucleotides are TGTGCCAGCAGTTACCTAGGGAGGCGATGGGACACTGAAGCTTTCTTT.